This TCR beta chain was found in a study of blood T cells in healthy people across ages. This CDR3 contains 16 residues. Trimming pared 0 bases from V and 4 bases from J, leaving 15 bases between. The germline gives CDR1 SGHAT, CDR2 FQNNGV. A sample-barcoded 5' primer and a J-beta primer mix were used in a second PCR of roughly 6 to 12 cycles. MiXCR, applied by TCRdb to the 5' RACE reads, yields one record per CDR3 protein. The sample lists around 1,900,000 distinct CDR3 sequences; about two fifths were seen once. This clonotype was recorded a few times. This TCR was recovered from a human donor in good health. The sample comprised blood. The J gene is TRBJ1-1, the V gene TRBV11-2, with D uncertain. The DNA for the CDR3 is TGTGCCAGCAGCTTAGAACCCGGGCGGTGGGGCACTGAAGCTTTCTTT. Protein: CASSLEPGRWGTEAFF.